This TCR beta chain was profiled in a study of blood T cells in healthy people across ages. Study-level findings and limits: PBMCs were not sorted, which prevented a conclusive comparison of naive versus antigen-experienced cells.

This CDR3 region has 14 residues. The V end was cut by 1 base, the J end by 7 bases, with 14 bases between. CDR1 and CDR2 from the germline V gene are PRHDT and FYEKMQ (reference sequence). As to this clonotype: Its antigen is currently unknown.

PCR was performed a second time for about 7 to 11 cycles using a sample-barcoded 5' primer and a J-beta primer mix. TCRdb reprocessed the 5' RACE reads via MiXCR and lists one record per CDR3 protein. The sample includes some 780,000 distinct CDR3 sequences, 56% seen only once; the top ten take roughly 24%. This sequence joins TRBV13 and TRBJ2-7, with D uncertain. The receptor was isolated from a man between 35 and 55 years old in good health. Sequencing used blood. CDR3 DNA sequence: TGTGCCAGCAGCTTAGAGCAGTCCTTCGGTGAGCAGTACTTC. This translates into CASSLEQSFGEQYF. Full variable domain (outside the CDR3, taken from reference TRBV13 and TRBJ2-7): AAGVIQSPRHLIKEKRETATLKCYPIPRHDTVYWYQQGPGQDPQFLISFYEKMQSDKGSIPDRFSAQQFSDYHSELNMSSLELGDSALYFCASSLEQSFGEQYFGPGTRLTVT.